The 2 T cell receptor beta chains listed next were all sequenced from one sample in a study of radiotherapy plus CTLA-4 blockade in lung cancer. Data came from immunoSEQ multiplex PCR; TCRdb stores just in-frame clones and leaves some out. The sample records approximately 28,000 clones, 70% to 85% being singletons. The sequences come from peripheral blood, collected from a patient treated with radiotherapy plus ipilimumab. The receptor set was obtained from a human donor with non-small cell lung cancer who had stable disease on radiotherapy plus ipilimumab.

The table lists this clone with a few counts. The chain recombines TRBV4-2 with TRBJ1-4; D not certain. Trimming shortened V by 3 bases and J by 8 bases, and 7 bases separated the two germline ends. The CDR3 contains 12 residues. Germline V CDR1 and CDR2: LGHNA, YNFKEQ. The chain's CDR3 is CASSHPGEKLFF. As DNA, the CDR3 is TGTGCCAGCAGCCACCCGGGGGAAAAACTGTTTTTT.

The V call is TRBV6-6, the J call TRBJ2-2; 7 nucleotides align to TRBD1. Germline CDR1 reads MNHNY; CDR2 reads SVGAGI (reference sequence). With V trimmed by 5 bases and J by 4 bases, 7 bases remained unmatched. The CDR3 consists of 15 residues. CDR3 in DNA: TGTGCCAGCAGTCCCGCCGGACAGGTCACCGGGGAGCTGTTTTTT. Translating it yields CASSPAGQVTGELFF.